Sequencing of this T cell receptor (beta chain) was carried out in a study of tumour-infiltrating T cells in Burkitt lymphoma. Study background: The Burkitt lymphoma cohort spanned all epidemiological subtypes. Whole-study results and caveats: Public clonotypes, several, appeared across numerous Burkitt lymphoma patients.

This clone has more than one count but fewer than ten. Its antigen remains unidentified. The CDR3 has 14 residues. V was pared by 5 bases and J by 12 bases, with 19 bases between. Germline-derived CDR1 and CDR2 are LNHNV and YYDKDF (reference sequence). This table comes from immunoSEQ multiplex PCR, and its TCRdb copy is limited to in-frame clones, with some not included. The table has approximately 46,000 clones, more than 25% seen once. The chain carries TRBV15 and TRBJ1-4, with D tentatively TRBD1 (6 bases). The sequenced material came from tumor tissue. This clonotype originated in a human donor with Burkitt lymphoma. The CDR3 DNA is TGTGCCACCAGCCCCCGGAATATTCAGGGGCAACTGTTTTTT. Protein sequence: CATSPRNIQGQLFF.